Below are 2 T cell receptor beta chains sequenced from a single sample in a study of blood T cell repertoires in COVID-19. Produced via immunoSEQ multiplex PCR; TCRdb's table is partial and in-frame only. The sample carries roughly 250,000 clones, roughly 82% recorded once. The sequenced sample consisted of peripheral blood. The source is a woman at least 80 years old with active or convalescent COVID-19.

In this sample, this clone turned up once. The rearrangement uses TRBV9 and TRBJ1-6; D not resolved. This CDR3 has 14 amino acids. Germline V lookup: CDR1 SGDLS, CDR2 YYNGEE. Trimming shortened V by 0 bases and J by 11 bases, and 12 bases separated the two germline ends. DNA for the CDR3: TGTGCCAGCAGCGTAGGGGGAGGAGACACACCCCTCCACTTT. It encodes CASSVGGGDTPLHF.

This chain links TRBV5-4 with TRBJ2-2; unclear D gene. The CDR3 length is 14 residues. Trimming left V 4 bases short and J 1 base short, with 8 bases between. CDR1 SGHNT and CDR2 YYREEE come from the germline V gene (reference sequence). CDR3 coding DNA: TGTGCCAGCAGCCGTACAATGAACACCGGGGAGCTGTTTTTT. Amino acids: CASSRTMNTGELFF. Based on the CDR3 plus reference TRBV5-4 and TRBJ2-2, the full variable domain is ETGVTQSPTHLIKTRGQQVTLRCSSQSGHNTVSWYQQALGQGPQFIFQYYREEENGRGNFPPRFSGLQFPNYSSELNVNALELDDSALYLCASSRTMNTGELFFGEGSRLTVL.